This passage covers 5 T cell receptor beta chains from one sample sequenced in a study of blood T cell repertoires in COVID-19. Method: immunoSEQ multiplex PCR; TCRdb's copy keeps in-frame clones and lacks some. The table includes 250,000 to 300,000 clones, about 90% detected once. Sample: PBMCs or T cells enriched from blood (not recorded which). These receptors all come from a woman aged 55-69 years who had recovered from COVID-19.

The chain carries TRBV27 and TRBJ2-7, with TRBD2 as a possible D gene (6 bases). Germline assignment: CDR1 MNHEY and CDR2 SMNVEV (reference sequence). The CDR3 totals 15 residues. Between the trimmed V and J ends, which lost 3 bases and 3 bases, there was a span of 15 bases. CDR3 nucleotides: TGTGCCAGCAGTTTTCGGGGCGGGATTCTCTACGAGCAGTACTTC. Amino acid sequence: CASSFRGGILYEQYF.

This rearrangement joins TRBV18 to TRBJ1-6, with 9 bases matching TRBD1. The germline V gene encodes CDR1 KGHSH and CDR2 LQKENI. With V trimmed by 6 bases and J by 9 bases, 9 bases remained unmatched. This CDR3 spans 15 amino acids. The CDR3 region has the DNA TGTGCCAGCTCCCCCGGTGGACAGGGGATTTCACCCCTCCACTTT. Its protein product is CASSPGGQGISPLHF.

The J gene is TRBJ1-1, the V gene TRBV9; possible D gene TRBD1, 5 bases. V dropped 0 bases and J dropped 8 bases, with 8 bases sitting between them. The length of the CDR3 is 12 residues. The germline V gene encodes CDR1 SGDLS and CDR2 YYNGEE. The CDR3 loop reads CASSVGGREAFF. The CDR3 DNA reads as TGTGCCAGCAGCGTAGGGGGCAGAGAAGCTTTCTTT.

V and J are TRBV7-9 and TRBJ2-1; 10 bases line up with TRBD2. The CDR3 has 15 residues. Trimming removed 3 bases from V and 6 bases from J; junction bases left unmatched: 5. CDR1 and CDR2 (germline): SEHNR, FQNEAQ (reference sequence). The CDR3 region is CASSFGLAEPNEQFF. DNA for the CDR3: TGTGCCAGCAGCTTCGGACTAGCGGAGCCCAATGAGCAGTTCTTC.

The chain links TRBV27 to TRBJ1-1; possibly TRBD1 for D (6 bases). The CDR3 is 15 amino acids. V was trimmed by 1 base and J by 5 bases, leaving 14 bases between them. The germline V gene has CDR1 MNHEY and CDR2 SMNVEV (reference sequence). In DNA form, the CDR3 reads TGTGCCAGCAGTTTATTAGGGGGTATCCTGACTGAAGCTTTCTTT. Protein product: CASSLLGGILTEAFF.